Listed below are T cell receptor beta chains from one sample, sequenced in a study of radiotherapy plus CTLA-4 blockade in lung cancer. Generated by immunoSEQ multiplex PCR, the TCRdb table keeps only in-frame clones and is missing some. Counted here are around 100,000 clones, about 80% occurring once; the ten biggest clones make up around 3%. The sequenced sample was peripheral blood, obtained from a patient treated with radiotherapy plus ipilimumab. Receptor source: a human donor with non-small cell lung cancer that progressed on radiotherapy plus ipilimumab. Some clones in this sample may be carry-over from other donors' samples. Both conserved end residues are part of each CDR3. Fields, in order: clone size, J gene, V gene, D gene, CDR3 protein, CDR3 DNA. The D gene is left open where the match is weak. Expanded clones are given a class, and other clones once, few, many or no size at all.

size: once; J: TRBJ1-5; V: TRBV28; D: NA; CDR3: CASSSRQPVNQPQHF; DNA: TGTGCCAGCAGTTCTAGACAGCCAGTTAATCAGCCCCAGCATTTT
size: NA; J: TRBJ2-5; V: TRBV6-5; D: NA; CDR3: CASSYRPGRRVETQYF; DNA: TGTGCCAGCAGTTACCGCCCGGGACGGCGCGTGGAGACCCAGTACTTC
size: NA; J: TRBJ2-1; V: TRBV19; D: NA; CDR3: CASSIFGISYNEQFF; DNA: TGTGCCAGTAGTATTTTCGGGATCTCCTACAATGAGCAGTTCTTC
size: NA; J: TRBJ2-1; V: TRBV6-1; D: NA; CDR3: CASRRQVFEQFF; DNA: TGTGCCAGCCGAAGACAGGTCTTTGAGCAGTTCTTC
size: NA; J: TRBJ1-1; V: TRBV6-4; D: TRBD1; CDR3: CASRSNRGLDSEAFF; DNA: TGTGCCAGCAGGTCTAACAGGGGCCTTGACTCTGAAGCTTTCTTT
size: NA; J: TRBJ1-1; V: TRBV27; D: NA; CDR3: CASNPLGGEGTEAFF; DNA: TGTGCCAGCAATCCCTTGGGGGGGGAGGGCACTGAAGCTTTCTTT
size: once; J: TRBJ2-5; V: TRBV12-5; D: NA; CDR3: CASGLGLEETQYF; DNA: TGTGCTAGTGGCCTCGGGTTGGAGGAGACCCAGTACTTC
size: NA; J: TRBJ1-1; V: TRBV19; D: TRBD1; CDR3: CASSIGQGYTEAFF; DNA: TGTGCCAGTAGTATAGGACAGGGCTACACTGAAGCTTTCTTT
size: once; J: TRBJ1-2; V: TRBV6-1; D: NA; CDR3: CASSSSSQRGGYTF; DNA: TGTGCCAGCAGTTCCTCTTCTCAACGAGGTGGCTACACCTTC
size: NA; J: TRBJ2-3; V: TRBV7-8; D: TRBD1; CDR3: CASSLKWVDRGSSDTQYF; DNA: TGTGCCAGCAGCTTAAAATGGGTGGACAGGGGTTCTTCAGATACGCAGTATTTT
size: NA; J: TRBJ1-1; V: TRBV29-1; D: NA; CDR3: CSVEVRGRKNTEAFF; DNA: TGCAGCGTTGAGGTTCGGGGCAGGAAGAACACTGAAGCTTTCTTT
size: NA; J: TRBJ2-3; V: TRBV9; D: TRBD2; CDR3: CASSATRTSWADTQYF; DNA: TGTGCCAGCAGCGCGACCCGGACTAGTTGGGCAGATACGCAGTATTTT
size: NA; J: TRBJ2-1; V: TRBV29-1; D: NA; CDR3: CSVYEFPEQFF; DNA: TGCAGCGTTTACGAGTTTCCTGAGCAGTTCTTC
size: NA; J: TRBJ2-1; V: TRBV9; D: TRBD2; CDR3: CASSVGTSGGAYEQFF; DNA: TGTGCCAGCAGCGTCGGTACTAGCGGGGGGGCCTATGAGCAGTTCTTC
size: NA; J: TRBJ2-7; V: TRBV10-3; D: TRBD1; CDR3: CAISVSQGARTYEQYF; DNA: TGTGCCATCAGTGTTTCACAGGGGGCTCGGACCTACGAGCAGTACTTC
size: NA; J: TRBJ1-1; V: TRBV9; D: NA; CDR3: CASTKIRANTEAFF; DNA: TGTGCCAGCACCAAAATTAGGGCAAACACTGAAGCTTTCTTT
size: few; J: TRBJ1-3; V: TRBV6-6; D: TRBD1; CDR3: CASSRQGEGNTIYF; DNA: TGTGCCAGCAGTCGACAGGGGGAGGGAAACACCATATATTTT
size: once; J: TRBJ1-1; V: TRBV7-6; D: NA; CDR3: CASSLNGGYTEAFF; DNA: TGTGCCAGCAGCTTAAATGGGGGTTACACTGAAGCTTTCTTT
size: once; J: TRBJ1-2; V: TRBV11-2; D: NA; CDR3: CASSLDGQHYGYTF; DNA: TGTGCCAGCAGCTTAGACGGACAGCACTATGGCTACACCTTC
size: NA; J: TRBJ2-7; V: TRBV4-1; D: NA; CDR3: CASSQERVGGSYEQYF; DNA: TGCGCCAGCAGCCAAGAGAGGGTTGGGGGCTCCTACGAGCAGTACTTC
size: NA; J: TRBJ2-1; V: TRBV4-2; D: NA; CDR3: CASRKGGLSYNEQFF; DNA: TGTGCCAGCAGAAAGGGGGGACTCTCCTACAATGAGCAGTTCTTC
size: NA; J: TRBJ1-1; V: TRBV5-1; D: NA; CDR3: CASSLVGGRQNTEAFF; DNA: TGCGCCAGCAGCTTGGTGGGGGGACGCCAGAACACTGAAGCTTTCTTT
size: NA; J: TRBJ2-4; V: TRBV7-3; D: TRBD1; CDR3: CASGPGQGDIQYF; DNA: TGTGCCAGCGGGCCGGGACAGGGTGACATTCAGTACTTC